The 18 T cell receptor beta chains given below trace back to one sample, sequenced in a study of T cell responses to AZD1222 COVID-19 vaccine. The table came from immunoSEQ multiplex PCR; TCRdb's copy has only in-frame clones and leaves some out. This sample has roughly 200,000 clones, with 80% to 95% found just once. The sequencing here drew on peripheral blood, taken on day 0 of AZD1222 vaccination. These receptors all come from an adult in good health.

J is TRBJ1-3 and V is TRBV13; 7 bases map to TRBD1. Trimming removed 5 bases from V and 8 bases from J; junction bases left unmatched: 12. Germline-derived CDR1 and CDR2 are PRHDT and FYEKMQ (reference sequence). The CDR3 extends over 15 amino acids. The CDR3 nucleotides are TGTGCCAGCAGCCAAGACAGGGTTCTATCGGACACCATATATTTT. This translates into CASSQDRVLSDTIYF.

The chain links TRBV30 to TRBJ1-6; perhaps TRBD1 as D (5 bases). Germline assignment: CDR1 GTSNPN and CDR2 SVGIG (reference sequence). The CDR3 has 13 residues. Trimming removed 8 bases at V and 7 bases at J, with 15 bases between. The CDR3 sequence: CAGDRLGNSPLHF. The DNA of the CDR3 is TGTGCCGGGGACCGGTTAGGGAATTCACCCCTCCACTTT. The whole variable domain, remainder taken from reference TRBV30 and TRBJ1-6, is SQTIHQWPATLVQPVGSPLSLECTVEGTSNPNLYWYRQAAGRGLQLLFYSVGIGQISSEVPQNLSASRPQDRQFILSSKKLLLSDSGFYLCAGDRLGNSPLHFGNGTRLTVT.

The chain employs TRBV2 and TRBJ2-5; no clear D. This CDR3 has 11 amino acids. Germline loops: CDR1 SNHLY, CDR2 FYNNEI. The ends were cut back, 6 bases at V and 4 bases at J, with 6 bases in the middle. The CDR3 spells CASRGGETQYF. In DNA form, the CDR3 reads TGTGCCAGCAGGGGTGGAGAGACCCAGTACTTC. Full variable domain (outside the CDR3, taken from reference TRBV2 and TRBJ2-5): EPEVTQTPSHQVTQMGQEVILRCVPISNHLYFYWYRQILGQKVEFLVSFYNNEISEKSEIFDDQFSVERPDGSNFTLKIRSTKLEDSAMYFCASRGGETQYFGPGTRLLVL.

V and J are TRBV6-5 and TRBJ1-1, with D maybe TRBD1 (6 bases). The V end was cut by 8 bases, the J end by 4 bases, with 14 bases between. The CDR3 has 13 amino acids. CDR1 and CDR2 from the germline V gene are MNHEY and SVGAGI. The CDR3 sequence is CASQNRVGTEAFF. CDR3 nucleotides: TGTGCCAGCCAGAACAGGGTTGGCACTGAAGCTTTCTTT.

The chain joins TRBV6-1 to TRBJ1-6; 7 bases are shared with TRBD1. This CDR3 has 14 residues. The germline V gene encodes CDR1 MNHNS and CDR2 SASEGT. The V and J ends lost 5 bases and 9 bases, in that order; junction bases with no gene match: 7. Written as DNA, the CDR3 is TGTGCCAGCAGTCAAACAGGGGCGAGTTCACCCCTCCACTTT. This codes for CASSQTGASSPLHF.

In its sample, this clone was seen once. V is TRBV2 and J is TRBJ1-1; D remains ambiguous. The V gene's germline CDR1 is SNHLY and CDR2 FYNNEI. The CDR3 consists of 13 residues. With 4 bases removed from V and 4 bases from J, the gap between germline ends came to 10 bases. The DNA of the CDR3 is TGTGCCAGCAGTGTGCGCCTGGGCACTGAAGCTTTCTTT. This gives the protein CASSVRLGTEAFF.

The CDR3 is CASRPSGRNSPLHF. The CDR3 region has the DNA TGTGCCAGCAGACCCTCGGGGAGAAATTCACCCCTCCACTTT. J is TRBJ1-6 and V is TRBV28, with no clear D. CDR3 size: 14 residues. Trimming left V 6 bases short and J 7 bases short, with 13 bases between. Germline values: CDR1 MDHEN, CDR2 SYDVKM.

The CDR3 reads CASSPSGAPYEQYF. The CDR3, as DNA: TGTGCCAGCAGCCCTAGCGGGGCCCCTTACGAGCAGTACTTC. J is TRBJ2-7 and V is TRBV4-2, with 9 nucleotides matching TRBD2. Germline trimming cut 4 bases from V and 4 bases from J; bases unmatched to any gene: 5. The CDR3 is 14 residues long. The V gene's germline CDR1 is LGHNA and CDR2 YNFKEQ.

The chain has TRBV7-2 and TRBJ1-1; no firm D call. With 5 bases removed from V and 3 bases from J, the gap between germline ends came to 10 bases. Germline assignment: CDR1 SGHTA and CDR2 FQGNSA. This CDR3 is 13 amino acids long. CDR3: CASSPTTYTEAFF. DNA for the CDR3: TGTGCCAGCAGCCCCACTACCTACACTGAAGCTTTCTTT.

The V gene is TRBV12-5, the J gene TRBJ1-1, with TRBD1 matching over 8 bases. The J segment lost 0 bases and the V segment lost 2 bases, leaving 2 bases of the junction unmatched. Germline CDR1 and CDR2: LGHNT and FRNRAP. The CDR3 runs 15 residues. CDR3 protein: CASGLTGGMNTEAFF. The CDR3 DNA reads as TGTGCTAGTGGTTTGACAGGGGGAATGAACACTGAAGCTTTCTTT.

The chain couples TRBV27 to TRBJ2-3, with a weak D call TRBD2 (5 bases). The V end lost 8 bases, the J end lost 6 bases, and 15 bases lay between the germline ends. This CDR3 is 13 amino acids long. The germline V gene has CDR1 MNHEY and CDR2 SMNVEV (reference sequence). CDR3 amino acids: CASVGFQRDTQYF. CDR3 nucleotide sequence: TGTGCCAGCGTAGGCTTTCAGCGGGATACGCAGTATTTT.

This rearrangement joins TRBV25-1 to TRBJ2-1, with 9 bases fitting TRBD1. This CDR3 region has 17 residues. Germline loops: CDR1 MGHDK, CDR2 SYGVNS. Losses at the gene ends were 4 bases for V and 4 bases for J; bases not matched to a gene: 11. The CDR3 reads CASSGPGAGTGYNEQFF. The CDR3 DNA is TGTGCCAGCAGTGGGCCTGGAGCCGGGACAGGGTACAATGAGCAGTTCTTC. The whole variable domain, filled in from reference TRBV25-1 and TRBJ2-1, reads EADIYQTPRYLVIGTGKKITLECSQTMGHDKMYWYQQDPGMELHLIHYSYGVNSTEKGDLSSESTVSRIRTEHFPLTLESARPSHTSQYLCASSGPGAGTGYNEQFFGPGTRLTVL.

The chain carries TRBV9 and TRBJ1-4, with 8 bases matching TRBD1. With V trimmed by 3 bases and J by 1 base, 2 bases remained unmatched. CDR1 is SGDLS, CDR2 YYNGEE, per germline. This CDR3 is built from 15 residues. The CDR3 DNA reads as TGTGCCAGCAGCGGGACAGGGAAAACTAATGAAAAACTGTTTTTT. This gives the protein CASSGTGKTNEKLFF.

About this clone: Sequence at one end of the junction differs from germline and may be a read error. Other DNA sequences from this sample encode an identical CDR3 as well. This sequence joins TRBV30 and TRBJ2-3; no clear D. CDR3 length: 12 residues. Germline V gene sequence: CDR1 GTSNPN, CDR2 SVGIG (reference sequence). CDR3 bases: TGTGCCTGGAGTGTAATGGCAGATACACAGTATTTT. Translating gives CAWSVMADTQYF.

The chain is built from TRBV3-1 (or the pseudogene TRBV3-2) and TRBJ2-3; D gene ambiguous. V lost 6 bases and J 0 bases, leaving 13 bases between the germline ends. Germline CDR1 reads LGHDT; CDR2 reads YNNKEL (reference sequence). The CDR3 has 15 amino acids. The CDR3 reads CASSPGGPSTDTQYF. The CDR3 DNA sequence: TGTGCCAGCAGTCCGGGTGGCCCTAGCACAGATACGCAGTATTTT.

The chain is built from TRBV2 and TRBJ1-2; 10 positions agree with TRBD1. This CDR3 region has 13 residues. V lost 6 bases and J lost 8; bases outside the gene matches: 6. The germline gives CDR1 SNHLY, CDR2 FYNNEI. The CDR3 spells CASRRQGATGYTF. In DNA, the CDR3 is TGTGCCAGCAGGCGACAGGGGGCGACGGGCTACACCTTC.

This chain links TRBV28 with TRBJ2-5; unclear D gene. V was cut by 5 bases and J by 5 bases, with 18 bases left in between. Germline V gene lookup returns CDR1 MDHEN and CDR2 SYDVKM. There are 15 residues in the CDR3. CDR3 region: CASSPVVPIRETQYF. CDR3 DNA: TGTGCCAGCAGTCCCGTGGTCCCAATCCGGGAGACCCAGTACTTC.

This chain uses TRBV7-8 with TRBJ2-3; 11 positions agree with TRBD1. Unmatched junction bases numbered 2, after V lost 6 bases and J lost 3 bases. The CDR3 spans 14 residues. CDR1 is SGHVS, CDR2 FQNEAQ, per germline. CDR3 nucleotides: TGTGCCAGCAGTTGGGACAGGGGGACAGATACGCAGTATTTT. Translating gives CASSWDRGTDTQYF.